This entry describes one T cell receptor beta chain. The antigen is unknown. This entry comes from a study of cytomegalovirus exposure and HLA in healthy donors. As for the study in general: Findings of an earlier analysis included 90 million to 120 million unique TCR beta sequences from 190 million or so T cells.

Broader study findings: Immune exposure was documented only through CMV serostatus. Later on, a genetic analysis was performed. It linked a missense variant in DCLRE1C with V- and J-gene trimming of TCR beta. Judged likely to be a sequencing artifact was a cluster of highly shared sequence variants.

CDR3 size: 13 residues. V shed 1 base and J shed 6 bases, with 7 bases lying between them. The germline V gene encodes CDR1 LNHDA and CDR2 SQIVND (reference sequence). Primers for the PCR totalled 60 Vbeta and 13 Jbeta. Libraries were prepared by immunoSEQ multiplex PCR; TCRdb keeps only in-frame clonotypes and omits some of them. This table holds approximately 170,000 clones, 75% found once. The sequencing input was PBMCs. V gene TRBV19 combines with J gene TRBJ2-1; no clear D. This TCR was recovered from a male donor in good health and CMV-seronegative. CDR3 nucleotide sequence: TGTGCCAGTAGTATAGTCGGTAGCAATGAGCAGTTCTTC. Residues: CASSIVGSNEQFF.